Following are 28 T cell receptor beta chains from one sample sequenced in a study of blood T cells in healthy people across ages. Then a second PCR, running about 6 to 12 cycles, was carried out with a sample-barcoded 5' primer and a J-beta primer mix. TCRdb called the 5' RACE reads again in MiXCR, with one record for every CDR3 protein. The sample gives about 930,000 distinct CDR3 sequences, about 29% of which show up once; approximately 10% is in the top ten. This same sample was also taken into another study, of T cells of mothers and their children.

The specimen sequenced was blood. These receptors came from a woman in her 40s in good health.

The chain combines TRBV28 with TRBJ1-2, with 7 nucleotides matching TRBD1. V lost 10 bases, J lost 8 bases, and 13 bases stayed unmatched. The CDR3 length is 13 residues. Germline lookup yields CDR1 MDHEN and CDR2 SYDVKM. The CDR3 DNA reads as TGTGCCACCAATCGACAGGGTCTTGACGGCTACACCTTC. Its protein product is CATNRQGLDGYTF.

Of note for this clonotype: At one end, the junction sequence differs from germline, possibly due to a read error. The chain recombines TRBV19 with TRBJ1-2; D unresolved. CDR1 and CDR2 (germline): LNHDA, SQIVND (reference sequence). This CDR3 has 13 amino acids. The CDR3 sequence is CASSMRTGGGCTF. In nucleotides, the CDR3 is TGTGCCAGTAGTATGAGGACGGGCGGTGGCTGCACCTTC.

The chain is built from TRBV20-1 and TRBJ2-1; tentatively, D is TRBD1 (6 bases). The CDR3 contains 15 residues. The germline CDR1 and CDR2 sequences are DFQATT and SNEGSKA (reference sequence). Trimming removed 0 bases at V and 5 bases at J, with 14 bases between. The CDR3 region is CSARDRVRGNNEQFF. CDR3 coding DNA: TGCAGTGCTAGAGATCGGGTCAGGGGTAACAATGAGCAGTTCTTC.

Points on this clonotype: This sequence may be a read error, since a much larger clone differs from it by one base. This chain connects TRBV20-1 to TRBJ1-2; possible D gene TRBD1, 6 bases. The CDR3 has 15 amino acids. Germline V gene data show CDR1 as DFQATT and CDR2 as SNEGSKA (reference sequence). In nucleotides, the CDR3 is TGCGGTGCTAGAGATTCAGGACAGTGGAACTATGGCTACACCTTC. It codes for CGARDSGQWNYGYTF.

This clonotype was detected ten times or more. The chain recombines TRBV20-1 with TRBJ1-2, with D possibly being TRBD1 (6 bases). Between the trimmed V and J ends, which lost 5 bases and 6 bases, there was a span of 25 bases. The germline V gene has CDR1 DFQATT and CDR2 SNEGSKA (reference sequence). The CDR3 spans 16 residues. CDR3 protein: CSAYPPGSGAGDGYTF. The DNA of the CDR3 is TGCAGTGCTTACCCCCCAGGGTCGGGGGCGGGAGATGGCTACACCTTC.

This clonotype has more than one count but fewer than ten. The junction departs from germline at one end; a sequencing error may be responsible. Here the CDR3 reads CASSPHLGNTIYF. The CDR3 nucleotides read TGTGCTAGCAGCCCTCATCTGGGAAACACCATATATTTT. The rearrangement uses TRBV7-7 and TRBJ1-3; unclear D gene. Germline-derived CDR1 and CDR2 are SSHAT and FNYEAQ (reference sequence). The CDR3 runs 13 residues.

This rearrangement joins TRBV6-5 to TRBJ1-1; D possibly corresponds to TRBD1 (6 bases). This CDR3 spans 13 amino acids. Trimming removed 6 bases from V and 3 bases from J, with 11 bases in between. Germline-derived CDR1 and CDR2 are MNHEY and SVGAGI. In DNA form, the CDR3 reads TGTGCCAGCAGAGAACAGGGATACACTGAAGCTTTCTTT. Encoded protein: CASREQGYTEAFF.

This clonotype was counted only a few times. This chain joins TRBV5-1 and TRBJ2-5; the match to TRBD1 covers 7 bases. Germline V gene sequence: CDR1 SGHRS, CDR2 YFSETQ. CDR3 size: 14 residues. The V segment lost 4 bases and the J segment 5 bases; nucleotides outside the gene matches: 8. CDR3 in amino acids: CASSPDGTAETQYF. The CDR3 DNA sequence: TGCGCCAGCAGCCCAGACGGGACAGCGGAGACCCAGTACTTC.

This clonotype showed up many times. For the CDR3, the DNA is TGTGCCAGCAGCCCGGGACCTTCAAGCTCCTACAATGAGCAGTTCTTC. This gives the protein CASSPGPSSSYNEQFF. This chain joins TRBV7-6 and TRBJ2-1; D is tentatively TRBD1 or TRBD2 (5 bases each). Germline lookup yields CDR1 SGHVS and CDR2 FNYEAQ. With 5 bases removed from V and 0 bases from J, the gap between germline ends came to 14 bases. The CDR3 runs to 16 residues.

In this sample, this clonotype turned up many times. The chain recombines TRBV29-1 with TRBJ2-5; 7 bases align to TRBD2. V shed 2 bases and J 1 base; nucleotides not matched to a gene: 13. CDR3 length: 17 amino acids. Looked up from germline, CDR1 is SQVTM and CDR2 is ANQGSEA. CDR3 sequence: CSVESPWRGRFQETQYF. The CDR3, as DNA: TGCAGCGTTGAATCGCCGTGGCGGGGGAGATTCCAAGAGACCCAGTACTTC.

This clonotype was found a few times. One junction end does not reproduce the germline sequence, and a read error may be involved. The chain joins TRBV28 to TRBJ2-4; 9 bases fit TRBD1. There are 13 residues in the CDR3. CDR1 MDHEN and CDR2 SYDVKM come from the germline V gene. The CDR3 is CVSSWTGENIQYF. The CDR3 DNA is TGTGTCAGCAGTTGGACAGGGGAAAACATTCAGTACTTC.

This clonotype has more than one count but fewer than ten. The V call is TRBV7-2, the J call TRBJ2-3; unclear D gene. Germline CDR1 and CDR2: SGHTA and FQGNSA. V lost 0 bases to trimming and J lost 1 base, with 11 bases between them. The CDR3 contains 16 residues. CDR3 nucleotides: TGTGCCAGCAGCTTAGCGATCCCCCGGGGCACAGATACGCAGTATTTT. Protein sequence: CASSLAIPRGTDTQYF. The whole variable domain, remainder taken from reference TRBV7-2 and TRBJ2-3, is GAGVSQSPSNKVTEKGKDVELRCDPISGHTALYWYRQSLGQGLEFLIYFQGNSAPDKSGLPSDRFSAERTGGSVSTLTIQRTQQEDSAVYLCASSLAIPRGTDTQYFGPGTRLTVL.

This clonotype was counted at least ten times. The CDR3 nucleotides are TGCAGTGCTAGACAACCGGGACAGGGGGCCAAAAACATTCAGTACTTC. Its protein is CSARQPGQGAKNIQYF. The chain carries TRBV20-1 and TRBJ2-4, with 10 positions matching TRBD1. Germline V gene lookup returns CDR1 DFQATT and CDR2 SNEGSKA (reference sequence). This CDR3 region has 16 residues. Trimming cost V 2 bases and J 1 base; bases outside gene matches: 5.

This clonotype was counted at least ten times. The V call is TRBV12-3 or TRBV12-4, the J call TRBJ2-7, with 7 nucleotides matching TRBD1. The junction had 2 bases not matched to a gene; V was cut back by 0 bases and J by 3 bases. This CDR3 comprises 14 residues. The CDR3 sequence: CASSLAGTDYEQYF. CDR3 nucleotides: TGTGCCAGCAGTTTAGCCGGGACAGACTACGAGCAGTACTTC.

Only a few counts were recorded for this clonotype. The chain is built from TRBV24-1 and TRBJ1-5, with D uncertain. Germline V gene data show CDR1 as KGHDR and CDR2 as SFDVKD. Trimming left V 3 bases short and J 3 bases short, with 11 bases between. The CDR3 spans 15 residues. The CDR3 region is CATSDPQEFNQPQHF. CDR3 nucleotide sequence: TGTGCCACCAGTGATCCGCAGGAGTTCAATCAGCCCCAGCATTTT.

This clonotype turned up a few times. The chain couples TRBV9 to TRBJ1-1; TRBD1 aligns across 8 bases. Per germline, CDR1 SGDLS and CDR2 YYNGEE. Unmatched junction bases numbered 5, after V lost 0 bases and J lost 7 bases. CDR3 size: 14 residues. The CDR3 reads CASSVGTGGYEAFF. As DNA, the CDR3 is TGTGCCAGCAGCGTAGGAACAGGGGGATATGAAGCTTTCTTT.

This clonotype was found a few times. The chain recombines TRBV2 with TRBJ2-7, with D uncertain. V gave up 2 bases and J gave up 1 base, with 6 bases separating them. Germline CDR1 reads SNHLY; CDR2 reads FYNNEI. This CDR3 spans 13 amino acids. The chain's CDR3 is CASSEFASYEQYF. CDR3 sequence (DNA): TGTGCCAGCAGTGAATTCGCATCCTACGAGCAGTACTTC. Variable domain in full (rest from reference TRBV2 and TRBJ2-7): EPEVTQTPSHQVTQMGQEVILRCVPISNHLYFYWYRQILGQKVEFLVSFYNNEISEKSEIFDDQFSVERPDGSNFTLKIRSTKLEDSAMYFCASSEFASYEQYFGPGTRLTVT.

This clonotype was recorded many times. This chain connects TRBV7-2 to TRBJ2-3; TRBD1 is a possible D gene (5 bases). The germline V gene encodes CDR1 SGHTA and CDR2 FQGNSA. The CDR3 has 15 amino acids. V lost 4 bases and J 2 bases, leaving 13 bases between the germline ends. The DNA of the CDR3 is TGTGCCAGCAGCTCATCCAGGGTCCACACAGATACGCAGTATTTT. Translation gives CASSSSRVHTDTQYF.

Only a few counts were recorded for this clonotype. The genes are TRBV10-3 and TRBJ1-1, with a weak D call TRBD1 (6 bases). Between the trimmed V and J ends, which lost 6 bases and 1 base, there was a span of 15 bases. The germline V gene encodes CDR1 ENHRY and CDR2 SYGVKD. There are 15 residues in the CDR3. The CDR3: CAIRTGSEPNTEAFF. For the CDR3, the DNA is TGTGCCATCAGGACAGGCTCCGAGCCGAACACTGAAGCTTTCTTT.

V is TRBV20-1 and J is TRBJ1-1; D may be TRBD1 (6 bases). Between the trimmed V and J ends, which lost 3 bases and 8 bases, there was a span of 10 bases. Germline-derived CDR1 and CDR2 are DFQATT and SNEGSKA (reference sequence). The CDR3 is 11 amino acids. The CDR3 DNA follows: TGCAGTGCTAGGGGGGGGCTCGAAGCTTTCTTT. As protein: CSARGGLEAFF.

This sequence joins TRBV2 and TRBJ2-1; TRBD1 matches 7 bases. The germline gives CDR1 SNHLY, CDR2 FYNNEI. Unmatched junction bases numbered 9, after V lost 11 bases and J lost 2 bases. The CDR3 extends over 14 amino acids. The CDR3 region has the DNA TGTGCCGCGGTGCGGACAGGCACCTACAATGAGCAGTTCTTC. Translation gives CAAVRTGTYNEQFF.

J is TRBJ2-1 and V is TRBV15, with TRBD1 as a possible D gene (5 bases). The CDR3 covers 13 residues. Per germline, CDR1 LNHNV and CDR2 YYDKDF (reference sequence). V was cut by 8 bases and J by 5 bases, with 13 bases left in between. In nucleotides, the CDR3 is TGTGCCACCGTATTTGGGGCCAACAATGAGCAGTTCTTC. It codes for CATVFGANNEQFF.

This rearrangement joins TRBV4-2 to TRBJ2-2, with 11 bases identical to TRBD2. Germline-derived CDR1 and CDR2 are LGHNA and YNFKEQ. V was clipped by 8 bases and J by 7 bases; unmatched bases: 6. This CDR3 has 14 residues. The CDR3 DNA reads TGTGCCAGCGGGGTAGCGGGGGGGAGCGGGGAGCTGTTTTTT. It yields the protein CASGVAGGSGELFF.

The rearrangement uses TRBV6-6 and TRBJ2-3, with unresolved D. CDR3 length: 11 amino acids. Trimming pared 8 bases from V and 3 bases from J, leaving 6 bases between. Germline assignment: CDR1 MNHNY and CDR2 SVGAGI (reference sequence). DNA for the CDR3: TGTGCCAGCGCGCAGACAGATACGCAGTATTTT. Residues: CASAQTDTQYF.

Many counts were recorded for this clonotype. This chain links TRBV27 with TRBJ2-7; D not certain. Germline loops: CDR1 MNHEY, CDR2 SMNVEV (reference sequence). V lost 1 base to trimming and J lost 0 bases, with 10 bases between them. The CDR3 has 15 residues. The CDR3 DNA reads as TGTGCCAGCAGTTTATTGGGCAGGAGCTCCTACGAGCAGTACTTC. This translates into CASSLLGRSSYEQYF.

The chain has TRBV24-1 and TRBJ2-7; D gene unclear. The germline V gene has CDR1 KGHDR and CDR2 SFDVKD. V was pared by 4 bases and J by 7 bases, with 13 bases between. The CDR3 has 13 residues. In DNA form, the CDR3 reads TGTGCCACCAGTGACCCGAACATGGATGAGCAGTACTTC. Residues: CATSDPNMDEQYF.

The gene calls are TRBV20-1 and TRBJ2-1, with D perhaps TRBD2 (6 bases). This CDR3 has 13 amino acids. Per the germline V gene, CDR1 is DFQATT and CDR2 is SNEGSKA (reference sequence). Trimming left V 5 bases short and J 7 bases short, with 15 bases between. The CDR3 bases are TGCAGTGCTCGCCGCGGGGAGTGGAATGAGCAGTTCTTC. As protein: CSARRGEWNEQFF.

The chain employs TRBV4-2 and TRBJ1-5; D not resolved. The length of the CDR3 is 16 residues. V was trimmed by 4 bases and J by 9 bases, leaving 22 bases between them. Germline CDR1 LGHNA, CDR2 YNFKEQ. The CDR3 loop reads CASSPGEVGNSRPQHF. As DNA, the CDR3 is TGTGCCAGCAGCCCCGGCGAAGTGGGGAATTCCCGGCCCCAGCATTTT.